One sample yielded the 23 T cell receptor beta chains listed below, sequenced in a study of shared clonotypes between healthy human individuals. Generated by immunoSEQ multiplex PCR, the TCRdb table keeps only in-frame clones and is missing some. Of 2 million to 2.5 million clones listed, approximately 93% are singletons. Sequenced input: naive CD4+ T cells from PBMCs. Noted subset: CD45RA+ positively selected. These receptors were taken from a man between 18 and 29 years old in good health. Some clones in this sample may be carry-over from other donors' samples.

Comments on this clone: Within the sample, other DNA sequences also encode this same CDR3. The chain couples TRBV5-6 to TRBJ2-3; 9 nucleotides match TRBD2. The length of the CDR3 is 16 residues. CDR1 is SGHDT, CDR2 YYEEEE, per germline. Trimming took 0 bases from V and 0 from J; bases not matched to a gene: 2. This CDR3 is CASSLGLAGSTDTQYF. The CDR3 DNA reads TGTGCCAGCAGCTTGGGGCTAGCGGGAAGCACAGATACGCAGTATTTT. Full variable domain (remainder filled in from reference TRBV5-6 and TRBJ2-3): DAGVTQSPTHLIKTRGQQVTLRCSPKSGHDTVSWYQQALGQGPQFIFQYYEEEERQRGNFPDRFSGHQFPNYSSELNVNALLLGDSALYLCASSLGLAGSTDTQYFGPGTRLTVL.

This sequence joins TRBV28 and TRBJ1-2; tentative D call: TRBD1 (6 bases). Germline V gives CDR1 MDHEN, CDR2 SYDVKM. The CDR3 loop spans 15 amino acids. Trimming took off 5 bases at V and 7 bases at J, with 20 bases between the two ends. CDR3 nucleotide sequence: TGTGCCAGCAGTAGCGGGATCCAGGGGCGTGGTGGCTACACCTTC. Amino acids: CASSSGIQGRGGYTF.

V gene TRBV6-5 combines with J gene TRBJ2-3; a weak D match, TRBD1 (5 bases). The CDR3 consists of 14 residues. Per germline, CDR1 MNHEY and CDR2 SVGAGI. V lost 6 bases and J lost 4, with 14 bases in between. The CDR3 DNA reads as TGTGCCAGCAGACCGGGCCTCAGGGCAGATACGCAGTATTTT. Encoded protein: CASRPGLRADTQYF.

The J gene is TRBJ2-1, the V gene TRBV11-2; D is possibly TRBD1 or TRBD2 (5 bases each). CDR3 length: 17 residues. Germline values: CDR1 SGHAT, CDR2 FQNNGV. Trimming shortened V by 2 bases and J by 5 bases, and 19 bases separated the two germline ends. In nucleotides, the CDR3 is TGTGCCAGCAGCTTATTTGGGCGGGCCCTGGGGGACAATGAGCAGTTCTTC. Its protein is CASSLFGRALGDNEQFF.

The gene calls are TRBV5-1 and TRBJ2-7; 9 bases are a match to TRBD2. V lost 0 bases and J lost 4; bases outside the gene matches: 8. The CDR3 has 16 amino acids. CDR1 SGHRS and CDR2 YFSETQ come from the germline V gene. Here the CDR3 reads CASSLVFSGSIYEQYF. CDR3 DNA sequence: TGCGCCAGCAGCTTGGTTTTTAGCGGGAGTATTTACGAGCAGTACTTC. Full variable domain (missing parts from reference TRBV5-1 and TRBJ2-7): KAGVTQTPRYLIKTRGQQVTLSCSPISGHRSVSWYQQTPGQGLQFLFEYFSETQRNKGNFPGRFSGRQFSNSRSEMNVSTLELGDSALYLCASSLVFSGSIYEQYFGPGTRLTVT.

This clone was seen just once. Here the CDR3 DNA reads TGTGCCAGCAGCACGACTAGGACAGTTGGGACCCAGTACTTC. It encodes CASSTTRTVGTQYF. V gene TRBV13 combines with J gene TRBJ2-5; the D gene could be TRBD1 or TRBD2 (6 bases each). V lost 5 bases to trimming and J lost 7 bases, with 17 bases between them. The germline gives CDR1 PRHDT, CDR2 FYEKMQ (reference sequence). This CDR3 is 14 amino acids long.

The chain links TRBV7-2 to TRBJ2-7; D not resolved. V was trimmed by 1 base and J by 4 bases, leaving 8 bases between them. This CDR3 is 13 amino acids long. Germline V lookup: CDR1 SGHTA, CDR2 FQGNSA. The CDR3 region is CASSLESVYEQYF. As DNA, the CDR3 is TGTGCCAGCAGCTTAGAGTCCGTATACGAGCAGTACTTC.

V is TRBV6-4 and J is TRBJ1-2, with D unresolved. Trimming cost V 3 bases and J 4 bases, with 15 bases left between them. The CDR3 loop spans 15 amino acids. Germline loops: CDR1 MRHNA, CDR2 SNTAGT. The CDR3 DNA follows: TGTGCCAGCAGTGAGAATAGACGGGGTGGCTATGGCTACACCTTC. Its translation is CASSENRRGGYGYTF.

This chain joins TRBV15 and TRBJ1-1, with 9 nucleotides matching TRBD1. Germline CDR1 LNHNV, CDR2 YYDKDF (reference sequence). The ends lost 3 bases at V and 7 bases at J; junction bases unmatched: 9. The CDR3 runs 15 residues. DNA for the CDR3: TGTGCCACCAGCAGGCGGGGACAGGGATTTGGTGAAGCTTTCTTT. It encodes CATSRRGQGFGEAFF. The full variable domain, completed using reference TRBV15 and TRBJ1-1, is DAMVIQNPRYQVTQFGKPVTLSCSQTLNHNVMYWYQQKSSQAPKLLFHYYDKDFNNEADTPDNFQSRRPNTSFCFLDIRSPGLGDTAMYLCATSRRGQGFGEAFFGQGTRLTVV.

V is TRBV11-1 and J is TRBJ2-1; D is possibly TRBD2 (6 bases). The CDR3 is made up of 15 amino acids. Per the germline V gene, CDR1 is SGHAT and CDR2 is FQDESV (reference sequence). V lost 4 bases to trimming and J lost 9 bases, with 19 bases between them. The CDR3 DNA reads TGTGCCAGCAGCTGGACCCGGACCCACGGGAGTGAGCAGTTCTTC. Protein: CASSWTRTHGSEQFF.

V gene TRBV7-2 combines with J gene TRBJ2-7; possibly TRBD1 or TRBD2 for D (5 bases each). The CDR3 has 15 residues. Trimming removed 2 bases from V and 5 bases from J, with 16 bases in between. Germline V gives CDR1 SGHTA, CDR2 FQGNSA. The CDR3 loop is CASSLLGTVQHEQYF. The CDR3 DNA is TGTGCCAGCAGCTTACTCGGGACGGTTCAGCACGAGCAGTACTTC.

The V and J genes are TRBV9 and TRBJ2-2; 10 nucleotides line up with TRBD1. CDR1 is SGDLS and CDR2 is YYNGEE in the germline V gene. CDR3 length: 16 residues. V was clipped by 4 bases and J by 2 bases; unmatched bases: 5. The CDR3 nucleotides are TGTGCCAGCAGCCCCCGGACAGGGGGAAACACCGGGGAGCTGTTTTTT. This sequence encodes CASSPRTGGNTGELFF. Full variable domain (rest looked up from reference TRBV9 and TRBJ2-2): DSGVTQTPKHLITATGQRVTLRCSPRSGDLSVYWYQQSLDQGLQFLIQYYNGEERAKGNILERFSAQQFPDLHSELNLSSLELGDSALYFCASSPRTGGNTGELFFGEGSRLTVL.

This chain links TRBV30 with TRBJ1-3; D not certain. V was clipped by 0 bases and J by 0 bases, with 12 bases between them. Per germline, CDR1 GTSNPN and CDR2 SVGIG (reference sequence). This CDR3 has 16 amino acids. The CDR3 region is CAWSVRGRVSGNTIYF. The DNA of the CDR3 is TGTGCCTGGAGTGTTAGAGGGAGGGTCTCTGGAAACACCATATATTTT.

This clone has a handful of counts. The chain uses TRBV29-1 and TRBJ1-1, with D unclear. There are 10 residues in the CDR3. The ends were cut back, 7 bases at V and 6 bases at J, with 9 bases in the middle. Germline V gene data show CDR1 as SQVTM and CDR2 as ANQGSEA. The CDR3 reads CSATEAEAFF. CDR3 nucleotide sequence: TGCAGCGCTACGGAAGCTGAAGCTTTCTTT.

The gene calls are TRBV6-5 and TRBJ2-7; D might be TRBD1 (6 bases). Germline assignment: CDR1 MNHEY and CDR2 SVGAGI. The CDR3 consists of 13 residues. The germline V and J ends were trimmed by 7 bases and 0 bases, with 10 bases remaining between them. The CDR3: CASMDSPSYEQYF. The CDR3 DNA sequence: TGTGCCAGCATGGACAGCCCCTCCTACGAGCAGTACTTC.

The chain has TRBV7-2 and TRBJ1-2; D gene unclear. V lost 1 base and J 2 bases, leaving 5 bases between the germline ends. The CDR3 has 13 amino acids. CDR1 and CDR2 from the germline V gene are SGHTA and FQGNSA. The chain's CDR3 is CASSLVVNYGYTF. The CDR3 nucleotides read TGTGCCAGCAGCTTAGTAGTAAACTATGGCTACACCTTC.

The genes are TRBV6-6 and TRBJ2-7; D is ambiguous. This CDR3 has 15 residues. Germline V gives CDR1 MNHNY, CDR2 SVGAGI (reference sequence). Trimming stripped 0 bases from V and 2 bases from J, with 11 bases between. This CDR3 is CASSYSRNLAYEQYF. CDR3 in DNA: TGTGCCAGCAGTTACTCCCGGAACCTCGCCTACGAGCAGTACTTC.

On this clone: The same CDR3 can be traced to other DNA sequences in this sample. The chain is built from TRBV9 and TRBJ1-5, with TRBD1 matching over 7 bases. J lost 0 bases, V lost 5 bases, and 5 bases had no gene match. The CDR3 is made up of 15 amino acids. Germline V CDR1 and CDR2: SGDLS, YYNGEE. CDR3 sequence (DNA): TGTGCCAGCAGTCCGACAGGGCATAGCAATCAGCCCCAGCATTTT. Residues: CASSPTGHSNQPQHF. Variable domain in full (rest from reference TRBV9 and TRBJ1-5): DSGVTQTPKHLITATGQRVTLRCSPRSGDLSVYWYQQSLDQGLQFLIQYYNGEERAKGNILERFSAQQFPDLHSELNLSSLELGDSALYFCASSPTGHSNQPQHFGDGTRLSIL.

The CDR3 sequence is CASSLDRINEKLFF. The DNA of the CDR3 is TGTGCCAGCAGCCTAGACAGAATTAATGAAAAACTGTTTTTT. The chain has TRBV7-9 and TRBJ1-4, with D maybe TRBD1 (5 bases). The germline V gene has CDR1 SEHNR and CDR2 FQNEAQ (reference sequence). The ends were cut back, 5 bases at V and 4 bases at J, with 11 bases in the middle. This CDR3 region has 14 residues.

The chain is built from TRBV9 and TRBJ2-3, with 10 bases identical to TRBD2. This CDR3 comprises 13 residues. Germline assignment: CDR1 SGDLS and CDR2 YYNGEE. The V segment lost 4 bases and the J segment 6 bases; nucleotides outside the gene matches: 2. In DNA form, the CDR3 reads TGTGCCAGCAGCACTAGCGGGACGGATACGCAGTATTTT. Its translation is CASSTSGTDTQYF.

V gene TRBV27 combines with J gene TRBJ1-5; TRBD1 is a possible D gene (6 bases). The germline CDR1 and CDR2 sequences are MNHEY and SMNVEV (reference sequence). There are 15 residues in the CDR3. V lost 0 bases and J lost 4, with 10 bases in between. The CDR3 bases are TGTGCCAGCAGTTTATCATCGGGGGCTAATCAGCCCCAGCATTTT. Protein: CASSLSSGANQPQHF.

The V gene is TRBV28, the J gene TRBJ1-5; no firm D call. Trimming pared 5 bases from V and 7 bases from J, leaving 18 bases between. The CDR3 runs 15 residues. CDR1 and CDR2 from the germline V gene are MDHEN and SYDVKM. CDR3 coding DNA: TGTGCCAGCAGTCCCCCTGACAAGTGGGTGCAGCCCCAGCATTTT. As protein: CASSPPDKWVQPQHF.

This clone was found once. The sample has other DNA sequences that encode this CDR3 too. The rearrangement joins TRBV18 to TRBJ1-5; 7 bases are shared with TRBD1. CDR1 is KGHSH, CDR2 LQKENI, per germline. The V segment lost 3 bases and the J segment 3 bases; nucleotides outside the gene matches: 2. This CDR3 has 14 residues. The CDR3 spells CASSPGQNNQPQHF. CDR3 DNA: TGTGCCAGCTCACCGGGACAGAACAATCAGCCCCAGCATTTT. Drawing the rest from reference TRBV18 and TRBJ1-5, the complete variable domain is NAGVMQNPRHLVRRRGQEARLRCSPMKGHSHVYWYRQLPEEGLKFMVYLQKENIIDESGMPKERFSAEFPKEGPSILRIQQVVRGDSAAYFCASSPGQNNQPQHFGDGTRLSIL.